This T cell receptor beta chain was captured by sequencing in a study of OX40 agonist ivuxolimab in advanced cancers. About the study: Subjects had a mean age of around 60 years, with a range of about 23 to 90; roughly 83% were male. Regarding the study as a whole: Antigen specificity remained undetermined for the expanded peripheral T cells. Both CD4+ and CD8+ T cell populations in blood had undergone clonal expansion by week 6 at 0.1 to 3.0 mg/kg.

A note on this clone: Its specificity is not known.

The ends lost 7 bases at V and 2 bases at J; junction bases unmatched: 4. Germline CDR1 is SNHLY and CDR2 is FYNNEI. The CDR3 covers 14 residues. Produced via immunoSEQ multiplex PCR; TCRdb's table is partial and in-frame only. Of tens of thousands of clones listed, roughly 80% are singletons. This material consisted of CD4+ or CD8+ T cells sorted from blood, taken in a trial of the OX40 agonist ivuxolimab. The rearrangement uses TRBV2 and TRBJ2-2; 7 positions agree with TRBD1. The origin of this receptor is an adult with an advanced solid tumor such as melanoma, head and neck, liver or kidney cancer. The CDR3: CASTTGVNTGELFF. The DNA of the CDR3 is TGTGCCAGCACCACAGGGGTCAACACCGGGGAGCTGTTTTTT.